The clone carrying this T cell receptor (beta chain) was seen a single time. The assay was immunoSEQ multiplex PCR, and TCRdb's table has in-frame clones only and misses some. The sample has a few hundred thousand clones; 70% to 90% are singletons. This sample stems from a study of blood T cell repertoires in COVID-19. The V segment lost 4 bases and the J segment 2 bases; nucleotides outside the gene matches: 11. The CDR3 contains 17 residues. Germline V gene lookup returns CDR1 SGDLS and CDR2 YYNGEE. This chain connects TRBV9 to TRBJ2-3, with 9 bases aligning to TRBD2. This sequence was found in a human donor in a cohort sampled during active COVID-19. Sequenced input: peripheral blood. CDR3 protein: CASSPHPSGVHTDTQYF. In nucleotides, the CDR3 is TGTGCCAGCAGCCCCCACCCTAGCGGGGTCCACACAGATACGCAGTATTTT.